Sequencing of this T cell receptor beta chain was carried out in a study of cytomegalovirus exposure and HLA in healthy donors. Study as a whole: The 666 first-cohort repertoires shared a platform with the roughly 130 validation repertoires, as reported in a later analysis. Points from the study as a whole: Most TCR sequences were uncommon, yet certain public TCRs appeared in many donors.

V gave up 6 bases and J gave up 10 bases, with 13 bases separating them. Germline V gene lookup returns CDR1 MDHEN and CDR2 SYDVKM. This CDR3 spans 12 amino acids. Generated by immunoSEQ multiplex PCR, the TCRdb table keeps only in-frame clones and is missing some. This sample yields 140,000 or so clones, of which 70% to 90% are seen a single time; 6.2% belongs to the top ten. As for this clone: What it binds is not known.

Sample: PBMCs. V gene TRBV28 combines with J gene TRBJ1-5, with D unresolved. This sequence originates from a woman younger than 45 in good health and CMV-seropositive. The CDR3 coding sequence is TGTGCCAGCAGCCCCTTCTCTAGCCCCCAGCATTTT. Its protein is CASSPFSSPQHF.